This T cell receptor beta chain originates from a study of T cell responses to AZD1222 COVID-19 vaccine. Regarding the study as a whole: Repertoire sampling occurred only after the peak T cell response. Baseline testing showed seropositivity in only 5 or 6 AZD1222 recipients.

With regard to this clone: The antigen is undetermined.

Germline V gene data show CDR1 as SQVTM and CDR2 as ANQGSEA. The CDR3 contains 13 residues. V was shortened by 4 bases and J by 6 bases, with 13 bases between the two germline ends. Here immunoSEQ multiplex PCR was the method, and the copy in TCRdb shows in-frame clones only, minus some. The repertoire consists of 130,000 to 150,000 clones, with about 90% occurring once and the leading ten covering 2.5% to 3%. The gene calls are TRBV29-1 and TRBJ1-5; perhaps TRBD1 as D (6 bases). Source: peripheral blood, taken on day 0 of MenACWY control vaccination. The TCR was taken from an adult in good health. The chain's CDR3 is CSVVAGVGQPQHF. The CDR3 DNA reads TGCAGCGTTGTTGCAGGGGTAGGTCAGCCCCAGCATTTT. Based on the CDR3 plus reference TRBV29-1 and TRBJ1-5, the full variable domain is SAVISQKPSRDICQRGTSLTIQCQVDSQVTMMFWYRQQPGQSLTLIATANQGSEATYESGFVIDKFPISRPNLTFSTLTVSNMSPEDSSIYLCSVVAGVGQPQHFGDGTRLSIL.